The 12 T cell receptor beta chains below all came from one sample that was sequenced in a study of Ad26.COV2.S vaccination and SARS-CoV-2 variants. TCRdb keeps only in-frame clones here, not all; method: immunoSEQ multiplex PCR. The sample has more than 300,000 clones, about 85% seen once. Treatment in this sample: around 19 received Ad26.COV2.S at low or high dose, single or two shots; about 5 received placebo; per-sample allocation not given. Samples came from day 63 after the first vaccine or placebo injection. Source: peripheral blood, taken in a trial of Ad26.COV2.S vaccine versus placebo. These receptors were taken from a person aged 18-65 years who received the Ad26.COV2.S COVID-19 vaccine or a placebo.

This clone occurred a few times. The rearrangement uses TRBV7-3 and TRBJ2-7, with 12 nucleotides matching TRBD2. V was pared by 4 bases and J by 6 bases, with 7 bases of the junction left unmatched. The CDR3 spans 15 residues. Germline assignment: CDR1 SGHTA and CDR2 FQGTGA. Written as DNA, the CDR3 is TGTGCCAGCAGCTCGTTGACTAGCGGGGGAGGCGAGCAGTACTTC. As protein: CASSSLTSGGGEQYF.

In DNA, the CDR3 is TGTGCCAGCAGTTCGGCGGGGGTCTACACCGGGGAGCTGTTTTTT. This encodes CASSSAGVYTGELFF. V gene TRBV6-2 or TRBV6-3 combines with J gene TRBJ2-2; 7 nucleotides line up with TRBD2. V trimming: 4 bases; J trimming: 3 bases; junction bases outside the gene matches: 5. The CDR3 consists of 15 residues. Germline CDR1 is MNHEY and CDR2 is SVGEGT.

The V call is TRBV5-8, the J call TRBJ2-3, with D hard to call. The ends were cut back, 0 bases at V and 1 base at J, with 12 bases in the middle. Germline CDR1 is SGHTS and CDR2 is YDEGEE. The CDR3 length is 16 residues. The CDR3, as DNA: TGTGCCAGCAGCTTGGGGCTCAACAGCCGCACAGATACGCAGTATTTT. Translation: CASSLGLNSRTDTQYF.

This rearrangement joins TRBV2 to TRBJ2-2; 9 bases agree with TRBD1. There are 16 residues in the CDR3. V lost 7 bases, J lost 4 bases, and 10 bases stayed unmatched. Per the germline V gene, CDR1 is SNHLY and CDR2 is FYNNEI. CDR3 sequence: CASTPRDREVTGELFF. The CDR3 DNA sequence: TGTGCCAGCACCCCTAGGGACAGGGAAGTCACCGGGGAGCTGTTTTTT.

V gene TRBV5-8 combines with J gene TRBJ2-1; 13 bases align to TRBD2. With 2 bases clipped from V and 5 bases from J, the junction kept 13 bases outside the gene matches. Germline V gene data show CDR1 as SGHTS and CDR2 as YDEGEE. The CDR3 has 19 amino acids. CDR3 amino acids: CASSFRLAGGSPMDNEQFF. The DNA of the CDR3 is TGTGCCAGCAGCTTCCGACTAGCGGGAGGCTCCCCCATGGACAATGAGCAGTTCTTC. Variable domain in full (rest from reference TRBV5-8 and TRBJ2-1): EAGVTQSPTHLIKTRGQQATLRCSPISGHTSVYWYQQALGLGLQFLLWYDEGEERNRGNFPPRFSGRQFPNYSSELNVNALELEDSALYLCASSFRLAGGSPMDNEQFFGPGTRLTVL.

The chain employs TRBV6-2 or TRBV6-3 and TRBJ2-5, with a possible D match to TRBD1 (6 bases). The germline gives CDR1 MNHEY, CDR2 SVGEGT. Trimming removed 2 bases from V and 3 bases from J, with 10 bases in between. The CDR3 has 14 amino acids. The CDR3 DNA is TGTGCCAGCAGTTACGAACAGGGCGAAGAGACCCAGTACTTC. Its translation is CASSYEQGEETQYF.

The chain joins TRBV6-2 or TRBV6-3 to TRBJ2-7; 12 bases match TRBD2. The trim removed 5 bases at V and 4 bases at J, leaving 3 bases unmatched. Germline values: CDR1 MNHEY, CDR2 SVGEGT. This CDR3 has 14 residues. Written as DNA, the CDR3 is TGTGCCAGCAGTCCCGGGACTAGCGGGTACGAGCAGTACTTC. As protein: CASSPGTSGYEQYF.

This clone was counted only a few times. This rearrangement joins TRBV10-3 to TRBJ1-2; D is possibly TRBD1 (6 bases). CDR1 and CDR2 (germline): ENHRY, SYGVKD. CDR3 size: 13 residues. The V gene lost 5 bases and the J gene lost 8 bases, with 15 bases spanning the gap. The CDR3 spells CAISWEGGRGYTF. The DNA of the CDR3 is TGTGCCATCAGTTGGGAGGGGGGGAGAGGCTACACCTTC.

This rearrangement joins TRBV7-3 to TRBJ2-7; 11 nucleotides agree with TRBD1. CDR3 size: 14 residues. J lost 4 bases, V lost 6 bases, and 5 bases had no gene match. CDR1 and CDR2 (germline): SGHTA, FQGTGA. The CDR3 nucleotides read TGTGCCAGCAGTAGGGGACAGGGGGAGTACGAGCAGTACTTC. Its protein product is CASSRGQGEYEQYF.

The chain couples TRBV4-2 to TRBJ1-4, with D unresolved. Looked up from germline, CDR1 is LGHNA and CDR2 is YNFKEQ. The V gene lost 0 bases and the J gene lost 8 bases, with 10 bases spanning the gap. The length of the CDR3 is 14 residues. The chain's CDR3 is CASSQENGGEKLFF. The CDR3 DNA reads TGTGCCAGCAGCCAAGAAAACGGAGGAGAAAAACTGTTTTTT.

As regards this clone: The sample carries other DNA sequences with the same CDR3. This chain uses TRBV28 with TRBJ2-3; D may be TRBD1 (6 bases). CDR1 and CDR2 from the germline V gene are MDHEN and SYDVKM. This CDR3 region has 15 residues. The germline V and J ends were trimmed by 2 bases and 3 bases, with 12 bases remaining between them. The CDR3 bases are TGTGCCAGCAGTTTAAGAGGCAGGGGAACAGATACGCAGTATTTT. Residues: CASSLRGRGTDTQYF.

The V gene is TRBV28, the J gene TRBJ2-2; D might be TRBD2 (5 bases). Germline V lookup: CDR1 MDHEN, CDR2 SYDVKM. V was clipped by 6 bases and J by 4 bases, with 12 bases between them. This CDR3 comprises 14 residues. CDR3 DNA: TGTGCCAGCAGCAAGCGGATGATCACCGGGGAGCTGTTTTTT. Translated, it gives CASSKRMITGELFF. Together with reference TRBV28 and TRBJ2-2, the CDR3 gives the full variable domain: DVKVTQSSRYLVKRTGEKVFLECVQDMDHENMFWYRQDPGLGLRLIYFSYDVKMKEKGDIPEGYSVSREKKERFSLILESASTNQTSMYLCASSKRMITGELFFGEGSRLTVL.